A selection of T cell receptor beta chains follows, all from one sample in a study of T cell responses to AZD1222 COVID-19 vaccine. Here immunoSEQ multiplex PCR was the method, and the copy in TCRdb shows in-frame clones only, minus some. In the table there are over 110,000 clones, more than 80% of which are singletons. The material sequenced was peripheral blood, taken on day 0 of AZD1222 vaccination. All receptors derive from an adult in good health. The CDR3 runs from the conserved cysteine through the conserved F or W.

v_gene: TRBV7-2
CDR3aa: CASSLAGGRAPEQYF

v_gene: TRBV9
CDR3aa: CASSFAGTLGETQYF

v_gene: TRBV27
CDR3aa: CASSSSLFRGLGQPQHF

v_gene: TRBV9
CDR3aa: CASSVFYGTYNEQFF

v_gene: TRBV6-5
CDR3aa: CASSPGTAGEPLHF

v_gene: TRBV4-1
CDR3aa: CASSTPGRNTEAFF

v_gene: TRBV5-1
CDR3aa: CASSQDRGPGNTIYF

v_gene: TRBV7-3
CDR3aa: CASSLTDNQPQHF

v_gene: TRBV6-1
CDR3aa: CASSEQGISYEQYF

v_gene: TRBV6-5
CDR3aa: CASSWGRHSYEQYF

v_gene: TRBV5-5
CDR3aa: CASTPSPGERYEQYF

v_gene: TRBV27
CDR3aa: CASRRRGSYEQYF

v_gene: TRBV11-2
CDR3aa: CASSPRLVGDEQFF

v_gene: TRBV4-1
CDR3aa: CASSQAGTANEQFF

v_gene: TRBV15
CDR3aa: CATSRVASGGLNEQFF

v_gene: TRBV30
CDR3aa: CAWSARQGFSYGYTF

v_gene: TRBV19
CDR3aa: CASSTLGNTEAFF

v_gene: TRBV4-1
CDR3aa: CASSQDRGPYQPQHF

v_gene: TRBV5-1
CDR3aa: CASSLGGLGNTIYF

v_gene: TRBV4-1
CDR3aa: CASRASNYGYTF

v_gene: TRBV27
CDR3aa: CASSPILAGGLNEQFF

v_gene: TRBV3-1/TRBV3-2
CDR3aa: CASSPPGQGPHEQYF

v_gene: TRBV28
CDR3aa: CASSGTGIGYTF